This T cell receptor (beta chain) stems from a study of blood T cell repertoires in COVID-19. Looking at the study overall: The origin of the acute and convalescent COVID-19 samples was the United States, Italy and Spain. T cells, B-cell-depleted T cells, or PBMCs supplied cDNA or gDNA.

Repertoires were generated with immunoSEQ multiplex PCR, while TCRdb's copy carries only in-frame clones and drops some. The sample shows 200,000 to 300,000 clones, 88% of them seen only once. Participant age was about 18 to 89 years, and participants resided in about two dozen US areas. Membership in each cohort depended on participant-reported clinical history. Unmatched junction bases numbered 8, after V lost 0 bases and J lost 0 bases. The length of the CDR3 is 18 residues. The germline V gene has CDR1 SGDLS and CDR2 YYNGEE. Specimen: PBMCs or T cells enriched from blood (not recorded which). The chain employs TRBV9 and TRBJ2-3; TRBD2 agrees at 9 bases. The clonotype comes from a woman aged 40 to 55 who had been exposed to COVID-19. This chain's CDR3 is CASSVAYPSGISTDTQYF. The DNA for the CDR3 is TGTGCCAGCAGCGTAGCTTACCCTAGCGGGATCAGCACAGATACGCAGTATTTT. The full variable domain, rest sourced from reference TRBV9 and TRBJ2-3, is DSGVTQTPKHLITATGQRVTLRCSPRSGDLSVYWYQQSLDQGLQFLIQYYNGEERAKGNILERFSAQQFPDLHSELNLSSLELGDSALYFCASSVAYPSGISTDTQYFGPGTRLTVL.